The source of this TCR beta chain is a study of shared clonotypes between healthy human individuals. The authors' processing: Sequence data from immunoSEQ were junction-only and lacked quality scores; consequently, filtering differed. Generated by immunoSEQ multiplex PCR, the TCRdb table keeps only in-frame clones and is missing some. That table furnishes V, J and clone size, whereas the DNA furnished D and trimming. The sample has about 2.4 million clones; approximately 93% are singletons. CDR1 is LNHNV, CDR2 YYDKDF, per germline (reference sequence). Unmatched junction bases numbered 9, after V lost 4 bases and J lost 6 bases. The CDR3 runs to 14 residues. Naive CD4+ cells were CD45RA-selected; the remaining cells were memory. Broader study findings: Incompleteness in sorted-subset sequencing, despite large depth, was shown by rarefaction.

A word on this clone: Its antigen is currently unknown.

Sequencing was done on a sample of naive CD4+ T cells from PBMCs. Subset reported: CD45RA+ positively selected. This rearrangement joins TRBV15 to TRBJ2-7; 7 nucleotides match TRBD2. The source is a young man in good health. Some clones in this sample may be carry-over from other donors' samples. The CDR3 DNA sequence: TGTGCCACCAGCATGGGACTACCCTCGCGCGAGCAGTACTTC. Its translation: CATSMGLPSREQYF.